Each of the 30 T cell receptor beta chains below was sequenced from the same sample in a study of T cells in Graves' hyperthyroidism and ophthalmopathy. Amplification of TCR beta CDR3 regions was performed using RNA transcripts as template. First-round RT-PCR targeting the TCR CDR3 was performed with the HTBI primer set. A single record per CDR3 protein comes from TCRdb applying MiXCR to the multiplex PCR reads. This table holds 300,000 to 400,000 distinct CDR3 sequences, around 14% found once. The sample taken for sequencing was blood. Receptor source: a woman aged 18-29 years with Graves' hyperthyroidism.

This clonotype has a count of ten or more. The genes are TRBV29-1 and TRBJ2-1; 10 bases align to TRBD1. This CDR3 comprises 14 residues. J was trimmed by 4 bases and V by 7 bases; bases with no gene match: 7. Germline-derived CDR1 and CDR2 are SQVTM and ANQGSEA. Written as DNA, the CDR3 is TGCAGCGCCGAGGGACAGGGGATATACAATGAGCAGTTCTTC. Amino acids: CSAEGQGIYNEQFF.

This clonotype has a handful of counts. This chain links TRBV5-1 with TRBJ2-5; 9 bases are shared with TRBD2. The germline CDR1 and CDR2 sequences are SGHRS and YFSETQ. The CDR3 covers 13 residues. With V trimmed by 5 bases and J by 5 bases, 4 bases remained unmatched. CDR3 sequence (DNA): TGCGCCAGCAGTCCGACTAGCGGCGAGACCCAGTACTTC. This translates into CASSPTSGETQYF.

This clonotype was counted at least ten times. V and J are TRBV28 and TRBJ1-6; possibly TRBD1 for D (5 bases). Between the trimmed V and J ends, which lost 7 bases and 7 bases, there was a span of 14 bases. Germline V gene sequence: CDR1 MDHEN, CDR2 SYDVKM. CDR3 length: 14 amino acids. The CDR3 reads CASTPLRGNSPLHF. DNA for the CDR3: TGTGCCAGCACCCCGCTACGGGGCAATTCACCCCTCCACTTT. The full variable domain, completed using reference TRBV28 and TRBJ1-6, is DVKVTQSSRYLVKRTGEKVFLECVQDMDHENMFWYRQDPGLGLRLIYFSYDVKMKEKGDIPEGYSVSREKKERFSLILESASTNQTSMYLCASTPLRGNSPLHFGNGTRLTVT.

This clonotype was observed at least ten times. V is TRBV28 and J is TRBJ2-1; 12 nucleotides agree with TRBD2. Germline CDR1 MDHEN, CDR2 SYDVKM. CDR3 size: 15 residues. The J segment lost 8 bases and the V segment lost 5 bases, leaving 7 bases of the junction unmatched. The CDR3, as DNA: TGTGCCAGCAGTCTGACTAGCGGGAGTAGCCATGAGCAGTTCTTC. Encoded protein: CASSLTSGSSHEQFF.

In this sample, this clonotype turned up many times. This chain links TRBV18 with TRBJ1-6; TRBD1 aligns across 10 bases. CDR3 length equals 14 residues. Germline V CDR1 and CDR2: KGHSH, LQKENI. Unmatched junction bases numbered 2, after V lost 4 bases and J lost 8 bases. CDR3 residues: CASSLGQGDSPLHF. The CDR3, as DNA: TGTGCCAGCTCACTTGGACAGGGGGATTCACCCCTCCACTTT.

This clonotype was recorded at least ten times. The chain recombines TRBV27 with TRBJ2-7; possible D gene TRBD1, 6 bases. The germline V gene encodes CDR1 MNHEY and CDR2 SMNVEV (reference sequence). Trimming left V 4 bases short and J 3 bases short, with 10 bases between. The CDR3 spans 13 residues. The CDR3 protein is CASSSGHHYEQYF. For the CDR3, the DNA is TGTGCCAGCAGTTCGGGACACCACTACGAGCAGTACTTC.

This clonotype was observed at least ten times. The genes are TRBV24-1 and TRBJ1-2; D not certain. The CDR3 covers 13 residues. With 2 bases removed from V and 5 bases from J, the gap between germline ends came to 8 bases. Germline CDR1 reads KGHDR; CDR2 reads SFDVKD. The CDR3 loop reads CATSDSGVYGYTF. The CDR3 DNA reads TGTGCCACCAGTGATTCCGGGGTATATGGCTACACCTTC.

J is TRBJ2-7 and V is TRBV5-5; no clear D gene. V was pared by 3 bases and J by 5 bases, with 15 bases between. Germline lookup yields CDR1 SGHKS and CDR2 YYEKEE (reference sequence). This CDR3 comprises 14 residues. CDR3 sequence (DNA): TGTGCCAGCAGCTGGTCATCGGTGGTGAACGAGCAGTACTTC. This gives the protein CASSWSSVVNEQYF.

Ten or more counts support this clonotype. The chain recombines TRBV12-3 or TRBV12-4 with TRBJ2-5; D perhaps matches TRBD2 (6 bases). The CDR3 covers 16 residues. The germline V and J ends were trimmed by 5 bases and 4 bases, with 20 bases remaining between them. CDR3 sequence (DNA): TGTGCCAGCAGTCGAAAGGGACTTCTCAACGGAGAGACCCAGTACTTC. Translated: CASSRKGLLNGETQYF.

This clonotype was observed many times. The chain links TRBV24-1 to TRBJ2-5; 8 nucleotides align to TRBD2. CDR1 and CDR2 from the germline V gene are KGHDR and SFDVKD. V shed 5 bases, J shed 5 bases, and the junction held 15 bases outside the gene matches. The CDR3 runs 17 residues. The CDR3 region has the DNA TGTGCCACCAGTGTCGGGGGGGCAGGGACCTCGGGGGAGACCCAGTACTTC. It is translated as CATSVGGAGTSGETQYF.

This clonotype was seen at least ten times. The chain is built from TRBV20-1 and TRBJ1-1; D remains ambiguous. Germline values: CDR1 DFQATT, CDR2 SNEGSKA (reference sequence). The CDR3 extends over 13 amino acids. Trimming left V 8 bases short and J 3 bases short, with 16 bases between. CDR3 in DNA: TGCAGTTACCCTCGGTTGGAGGACACTGAAGCTTTCTTT. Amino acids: CSYPRLEDTEAFF.

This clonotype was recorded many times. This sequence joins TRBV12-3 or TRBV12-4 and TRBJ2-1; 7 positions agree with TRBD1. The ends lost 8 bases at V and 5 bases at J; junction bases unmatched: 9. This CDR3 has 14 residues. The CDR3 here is CASRNHGTDNEQFF. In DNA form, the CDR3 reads TGTGCCAGCCGCAACCACGGGACAGACAATGAGCAGTTCTTC.

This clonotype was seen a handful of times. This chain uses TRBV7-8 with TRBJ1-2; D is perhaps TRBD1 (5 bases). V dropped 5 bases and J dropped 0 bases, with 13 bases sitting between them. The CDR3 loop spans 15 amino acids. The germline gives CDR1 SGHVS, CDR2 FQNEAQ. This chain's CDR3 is CASSISGTPNYGYTF. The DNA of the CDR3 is TGTGCCAGCAGCATATCCGGGACTCCTAACTATGGCTACACCTTC.

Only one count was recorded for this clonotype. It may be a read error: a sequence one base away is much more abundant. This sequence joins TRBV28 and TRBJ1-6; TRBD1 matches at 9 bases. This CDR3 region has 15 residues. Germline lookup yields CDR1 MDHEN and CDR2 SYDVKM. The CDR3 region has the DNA TGTGCCAACAGTGTCCGGGACAGGGTAACTTCACCCCTCCACTTT. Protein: CANSVRDRVTSPLHF.

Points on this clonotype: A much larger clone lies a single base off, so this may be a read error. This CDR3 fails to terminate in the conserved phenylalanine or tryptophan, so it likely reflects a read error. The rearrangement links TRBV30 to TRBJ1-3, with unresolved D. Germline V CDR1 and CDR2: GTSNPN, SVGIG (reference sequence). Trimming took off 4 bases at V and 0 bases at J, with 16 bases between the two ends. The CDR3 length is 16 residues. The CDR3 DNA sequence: TGTGCCTGGACCCCTATATCACCGTACTCTGGAAACACCATATATCTT. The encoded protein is CAWTPISPYSGNTIYL.

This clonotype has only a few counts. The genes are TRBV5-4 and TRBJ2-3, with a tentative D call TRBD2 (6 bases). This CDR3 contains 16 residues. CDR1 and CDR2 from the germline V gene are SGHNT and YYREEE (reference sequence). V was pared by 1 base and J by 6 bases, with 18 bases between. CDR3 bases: TGTGCCAGCAGCTTGTACGGTAACGGGGAGGAGGATACGCAGTATTTT. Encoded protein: CASSLYGNGEEDTQYF.

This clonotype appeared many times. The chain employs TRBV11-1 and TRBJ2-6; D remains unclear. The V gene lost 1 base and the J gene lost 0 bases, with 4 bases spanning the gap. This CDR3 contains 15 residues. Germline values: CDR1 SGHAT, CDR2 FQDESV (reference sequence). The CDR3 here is CASSLGHSGANVLTF. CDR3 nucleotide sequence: TGTGCCAGCAGCTTAGGACACTCTGGGGCCAACGTCCTGACTTTC.

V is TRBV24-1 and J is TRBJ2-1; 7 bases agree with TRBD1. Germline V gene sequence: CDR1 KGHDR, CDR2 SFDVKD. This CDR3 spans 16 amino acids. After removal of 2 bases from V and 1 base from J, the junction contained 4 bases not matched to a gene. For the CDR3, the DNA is TGTGCCACCAGTGATTATGGCAGGGGGTCCTACAATGAGCAGTTCTTC. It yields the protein CATSDYGRGSYNEQFF.

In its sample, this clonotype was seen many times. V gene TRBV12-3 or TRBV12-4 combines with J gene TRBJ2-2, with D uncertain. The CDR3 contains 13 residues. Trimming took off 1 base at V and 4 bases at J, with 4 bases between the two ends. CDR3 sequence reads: CASSLEVTGELFF. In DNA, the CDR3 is TGTGCCAGCAGTTTAGAGGTCACCGGGGAGCTGTTTTTT.

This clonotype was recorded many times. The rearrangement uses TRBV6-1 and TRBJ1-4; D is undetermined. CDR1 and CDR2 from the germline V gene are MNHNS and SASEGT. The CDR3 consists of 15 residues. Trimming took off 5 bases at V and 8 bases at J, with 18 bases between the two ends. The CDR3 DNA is TGTGCCAGCAGTTACGGTGGTGGGGAACACGAAAAACTGTTTTTT. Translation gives CASSYGGGEHEKLFF.

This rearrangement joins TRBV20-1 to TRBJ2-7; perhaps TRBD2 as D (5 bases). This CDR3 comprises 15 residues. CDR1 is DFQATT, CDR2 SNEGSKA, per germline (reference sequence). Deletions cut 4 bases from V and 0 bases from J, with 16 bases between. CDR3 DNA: TGCAGTGCTACAGGACCGGGGTTAGCCTCCTACGAGCAGTACTTC. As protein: CSATGPGLASYEQYF.

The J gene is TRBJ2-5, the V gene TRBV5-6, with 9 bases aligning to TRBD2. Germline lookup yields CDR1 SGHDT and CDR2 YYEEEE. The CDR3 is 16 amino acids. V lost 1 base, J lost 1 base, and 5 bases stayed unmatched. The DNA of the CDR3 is TGTGCCAGCAGCTTGTTCAGCGGGGGGACCCAAGAGACCCAGTACTTC. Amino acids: CASSLFSGGTQETQYF.

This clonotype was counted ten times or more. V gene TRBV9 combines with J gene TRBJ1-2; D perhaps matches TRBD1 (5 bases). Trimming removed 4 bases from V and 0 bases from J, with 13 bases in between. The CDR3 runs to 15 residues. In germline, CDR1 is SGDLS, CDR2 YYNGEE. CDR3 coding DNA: TGTGCCAGCAGCTTCAGTGGACAAGCTAACTATGGCTACACCTTC. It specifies CASSFSGQANYGYTF. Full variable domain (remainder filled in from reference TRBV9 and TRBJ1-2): DSGVTQTPKHLITATGQRVTLRCSPRSGDLSVYWYQQSLDQGLQFLIQYYNGEERAKGNILERFSAQQFPDLHSELNLSSLELGDSALYFCASSFSGQANYGYTFGSGTRLTVV.

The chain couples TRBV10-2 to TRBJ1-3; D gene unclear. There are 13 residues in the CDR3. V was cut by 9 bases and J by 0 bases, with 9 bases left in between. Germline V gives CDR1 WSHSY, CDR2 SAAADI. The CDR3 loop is CASRTSSGNTIYF. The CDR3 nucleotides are TGCGCCAGTCGGACCAGCTCTGGAAACACCATATATTTT.

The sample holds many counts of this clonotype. The CDR3 DNA is TGTGCCAGCAGCCAGTTACAGGGAGGGATATACGAGCAGTACTTC. Translated, it gives CASSQLQGGIYEQYF. The J gene is TRBJ2-7, the V gene TRBV16; possible D gene TRBD2, 7 bases. The CDR3 extends over 15 amino acids. Trimming took 3 bases from V and 4 from J, leaving 16 bases between them. Germline-derived CDR1 and CDR2 are KGHSY and FQNENV.

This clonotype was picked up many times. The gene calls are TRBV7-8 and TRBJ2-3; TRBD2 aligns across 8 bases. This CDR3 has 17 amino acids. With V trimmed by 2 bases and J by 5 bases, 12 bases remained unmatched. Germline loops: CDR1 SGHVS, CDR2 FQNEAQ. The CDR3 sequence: CASSLFVTSVSGDTQYF. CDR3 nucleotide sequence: TGTGCCAGCAGCTTATTTGTGACTAGCGTATCTGGAGATACGCAGTATTTT.

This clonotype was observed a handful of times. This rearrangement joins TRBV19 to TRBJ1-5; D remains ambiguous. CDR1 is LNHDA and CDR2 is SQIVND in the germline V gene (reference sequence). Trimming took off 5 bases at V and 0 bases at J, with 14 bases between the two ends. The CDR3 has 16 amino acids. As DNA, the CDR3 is TGTGCCAGTAGTTGGGGAAAAGGACTTAGCAATCAGCCCCAGCATTTT. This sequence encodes CASSWGKGLSNQPQHF.

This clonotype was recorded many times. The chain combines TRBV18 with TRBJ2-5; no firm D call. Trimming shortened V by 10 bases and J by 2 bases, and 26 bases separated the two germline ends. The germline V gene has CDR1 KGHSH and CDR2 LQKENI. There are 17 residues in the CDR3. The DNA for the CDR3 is TGTGCCAACTCCCCTGCCGCAACACGAGGACGGCAAGAGACCCAGTACTTC. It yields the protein CANSPAATRGRQETQYF.

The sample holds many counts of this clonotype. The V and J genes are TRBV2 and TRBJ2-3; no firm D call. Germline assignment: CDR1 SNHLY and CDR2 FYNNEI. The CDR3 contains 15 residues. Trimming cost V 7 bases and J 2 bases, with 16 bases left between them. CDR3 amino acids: CASTNEKLNTDTQYF. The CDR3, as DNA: TGTGCCAGCACTAATGAGAAACTGAACACAGATACGCAGTATTTT.

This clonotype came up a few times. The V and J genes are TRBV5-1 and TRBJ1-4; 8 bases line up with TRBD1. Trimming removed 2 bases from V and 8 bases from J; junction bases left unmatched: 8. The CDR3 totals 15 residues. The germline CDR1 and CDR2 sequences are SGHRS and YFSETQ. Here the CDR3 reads CASSFSGQGHEKLFF. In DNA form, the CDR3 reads TGCGCCAGCAGCTTTTCAGGACAGGGCCACGAAAAACTGTTTTTT.